The next 24 T cell receptor beta chains were all read from a single sample in a study of blood T cell repertoires in COVID-19. Sequenced by immunoSEQ multiplex PCR; TCRdb stores in-frame clones only, minus some. The sample includes a few hundred thousand clones, approximately 87% seen only once; the top ten take roughly 9.4%. What was sequenced was PBMCs or T cells enriched from blood (not recorded which). These TCRs come from a woman between 45 and 60 years old who had recovered from COVID-19.

This rearrangement joins TRBV6-5 to TRBJ1-1, with TRBD1 matching over 8 bases. The CDR3 length is 13 residues. Germline CDR1 and CDR2: MNHEY and SVGAGI. V lost 5 bases and J lost 6; bases outside the gene matches: 5. The CDR3 DNA reads as TGTGCCAGCAGTCGGAAACAGGGGGCTGAAGCTTTCTTT. Translating gives CASSRKQGAEAFF.

In its sample, this clone was seen a few times. The chain carries TRBV6-5 and TRBJ1-6; 7 bases align to TRBD1. Looked up from germline, CDR1 is MNHEY and CDR2 is SVGAGI. The junction had 7 bases not matched to a gene; V was cut back by 6 bases and J by 11 bases. The CDR3 spans 13 residues. The CDR3 reads CASSGTDSTPLHF. The CDR3 nucleotides read TGTGCCAGCAGCGGGACAGATTCTACACCCCTCCACTTT.

This clone has just one count. The chain carries TRBV7-9 and TRBJ2-7; 7 bases are a match to TRBD2. The CDR3 is 13 residues long. J lost 4 bases, V lost 4 bases, and 4 bases had no gene match. The V gene's germline CDR1 is SEHNR and CDR2 FQNEAQ (reference sequence). The CDR3 reads CASSSGRGYEQYF. DNA of the CDR3: TGTGCCAGCAGCTCCGGGCGGGGGTACGAGCAGTACTTC.

The gene calls are TRBV28 and TRBJ2-1, with 7 bases identical to TRBD1. The CDR3 spans 16 residues. V lost 10 bases, J lost 0 bases, and 12 bases stayed unmatched. Germline CDR1 MDHEN, CDR2 SYDVKM. The CDR3 DNA is TGTGCCACTTATTGGGACAGCCAGAGCTCCTACAATGAGCAGTTCTTC. This translates into CATYWDSQSSYNEQFF.

Comments on this clone: Other nucleotide sequences in the sample specify the same CDR3. The chain employs TRBV19 and TRBJ2-7; D is possibly TRBD1 (5 bases). Germline CDR1 LNHDA, CDR2 SQIVND (reference sequence). The CDR3 covers 13 residues. V lost 5 bases to trimming and J lost 0 bases, with 8 bases between them. The CDR3 reads CASSPDSSYEQYF. CDR3 DNA: TGTGCCAGTAGTCCCGACAGCTCCTACGAGCAGTACTTC.

The J gene is TRBJ1-6, the V gene TRBV7-8; D unclear. Between the trimmed V and J ends, which lost 3 bases and 0 bases, there was a span of 6 bases. The germline V gene encodes CDR1 SGHVS and CDR2 FQNEAQ. The CDR3 runs to 15 residues. The CDR3 sequence: CASSFESSYNSPLHF. In nucleotides, the CDR3 is TGTGCCAGCAGCTTTGAGAGCTCCTATAATTCACCCCTCCACTTT.

This chain links TRBV4-2 with TRBJ2-5; possibly TRBD2 for D (6 bases). CDR1 is LGHNA, CDR2 YNFKEQ, per germline. V shed 1 base and J shed 5 bases, with 8 bases lying between them. This CDR3 region has 13 residues. CDR3 loop: CASSQGLDETQYF. The CDR3 DNA reads as TGTGCCAGCAGCCAAGGACTAGATGAGACCCAGTACTTC.

The sample holds many counts of this clone. The rearrangement joins TRBV19 to TRBJ2-2, with D unclear. CDR3 length: 16 amino acids. Trimming took 1 base from V and 0 from J, leaving 9 bases between them. In germline, CDR1 is LNHDA, CDR2 SQIVND (reference sequence). Here the CDR3 reads CASSIVHRTNTGELFF. DNA of the CDR3: TGTGCCAGTAGTATAGTCCACAGAACGAACACCGGGGAGCTGTTTTTT.

This clone was seen more than once but under ten times. The same CDR3 can be traced to other DNA sequences in this sample. V and J are TRBV28 and TRBJ2-7; D unclear. This CDR3 comprises 11 residues. V was cut by 5 bases and J by 3 bases, with 5 bases left in between. From germline, CDR1 is MDHEN and CDR2 SYDVKM. CDR3 sequence reads: CASSGRYEQYF. DNA for the CDR3: TGTGCCAGCAGTGGCCGCTACGAGCAGTACTTC.

This chain links TRBV2 with TRBJ2-3, with D tentatively TRBD2 (5 bases). This CDR3 is built from 15 residues. The germline gives CDR1 SNHLY, CDR2 FYNNEI. The V end was cut by 8 bases, the J end by 2 bases, with 17 bases between. CDR3 nucleotide sequence: TGTGCCAGCCTTCGACGGGAACTATCCACAGATACGCAGTATTTT. Protein sequence: CASLRRELSTDTQYF.

This chain connects TRBV7-8 to TRBJ1-2; 12 positions agree with TRBD1. This CDR3 comprises 16 residues. V shed 4 bases and J 6 bases; nucleotides not matched to a gene: 9. Per the germline V gene, CDR1 is SGHVS and CDR2 is FQNEAQ. The CDR3: CASSSSRDRGLDGYTF. CDR3 in DNA: TGTGCCAGCAGCTCCAGCCGGGACAGGGGGCTCGATGGCTACACCTTC. Drawing the rest from reference TRBV7-8 and TRBJ1-2, the complete variable domain is GAGVSQSPRYKVAKRGQDVALRCDPISGHVSLFWYQQALGQGPEFLTYFQNEAQLDKSGLPSDRFFAERPEGSVSTLKIQRTQQEDSAVYLCASSSSRDRGLDGYTFGSGTRLTVV.

V usage is TRBV18 and J usage is TRBJ1-5; D might be TRBD1 (5 bases). Germline lookup yields CDR1 KGHSH and CDR2 LQKENI. V gave up 3 bases and J gave up 3 bases, with 6 bases separating them. This CDR3 is built from 13 residues. This CDR3 reads CASSPGLNQPQHF. The CDR3 nucleotides are TGTGCCAGCTCACCGGGGCTCAATCAGCCCCAGCATTTT.

This chain joins TRBV2 and TRBJ1-2; the D is unclear. V dropped 8 bases and J dropped 4 bases, with 11 bases sitting between them. The CDR3 is 12 amino acids. From germline, CDR1 is SNHLY and CDR2 FYNNEI. The DNA for the CDR3 is TGTGCCAGCCAGGTGAATTCCTATGGCTACACCTTC. As protein: CASQVNSYGYTF.

This clone was recorded a few times. The chain couples TRBV18 to TRBJ1-1; no reliable D call. The germline CDR1 and CDR2 sequences are KGHSH and LQKENI. Trimming pared 6 bases from V and 6 bases from J, leaving 23 bases between. The CDR3 runs to 16 residues. The CDR3 DNA follows: TGTGCCAGCTCTCCGGCCGGAGCAAATTTTTTTTCTGAAGCTTTCTTT. It encodes CASSPAGANFFSEAFF.

The chain couples TRBV28 to TRBJ1-1; a possible D gene is TRBD1 (6 bases). This CDR3 is built from 11 residues. V was pared by 8 bases and J by 9 bases, with 13 bases between. The germline CDR1 and CDR2 sequences are MDHEN and SYDVKM. The DNA of the CDR3 is TGTGCCAGCCCTGGGGGGGGGCAAGCTTTCTTT. Amino acids: CASPGGGQAFF.

The genes are TRBV9 and TRBJ1-2; D possibly corresponds to TRBD1 (6 bases). Germline assignment: CDR1 SGDLS and CDR2 YYNGEE. V dropped 7 bases and J dropped 0 bases, with 13 bases sitting between them. The CDR3 is 14 amino acids. DNA for the CDR3: TGTGCCAGCTCCGGGGGGGCCCCTAACTATGGCTACACCTTC. Translation: CASSGGAPNYGYTF.

This chain links TRBV3-1 (or the pseudogene TRBV3-2) with TRBJ2-5, with a weak D call TRBD1 (5 bases). V dropped 3 bases and J dropped 4 bases, with 12 bases sitting between them. The CDR3 runs 14 residues. CDR1 is LGHDT and CDR2 is YNNKEL in the germline V gene (reference sequence). CDR3 region: CASSQARGGETQYF. In DNA, the CDR3 is TGTGCCAGCAGCCAGGCTAGGGGTGGAGAGACCCAGTACTTC.

This chain links TRBV24-1 with TRBJ2-1; 9 positions match TRBD1. J gave up 6 bases and V 6 bases, and 5 bases lay outside the gene matches. From germline, CDR1 is KGHDR and CDR2 SFDVKD. The CDR3 is 14 residues long. The CDR3 spells CATSTRQGGNEQFF. CDR3 nucleotides: TGTGCCACCAGTACGAGACAGGGGGGCAATGAGCAGTTCTTC.

V is TRBV12-3 or TRBV12-4 and J is TRBJ1-5; weak D call: TRBD1 (5 bases). CDR3 size: 13 residues. V lost 3 bases and J 6 bases, leaving 9 bases between the germline ends. The CDR3 sequence is CASSLGQFQPQHF. CDR3 bases: TGTGCCAGCAGTTTGGGGCAGTTTCAGCCCCAGCATTTT.

This rearrangement joins TRBV28 to TRBJ1-2; D possibly corresponds to TRBD1 (5 bases). V lost 6 bases and J 5 bases, leaving 10 bases between the germline ends. This CDR3 comprises 12 residues. Germline lookup yields CDR1 MDHEN and CDR2 SYDVKM. The CDR3 spells CASSLKGYGYTF. The CDR3 nucleotides are TGTGCCAGCAGCCTAAAGGGGTATGGCTACACCTTC.

J is TRBJ1-6 and V is TRBV3-1 (or the pseudogene TRBV3-2); the D gene is possibly TRBD1 (6 bases). The CDR3 spans 15 residues. Trimming pared 4 bases from V and 7 bases from J, leaving 14 bases between. Per germline, CDR1 LGHDT and CDR2 YNNKEL (reference sequence). The CDR3 spells CASSLTGTNNSPLHF. The CDR3 coding sequence is TGTGCCAGCAGCCTTACCGGGACAAACAATTCACCCCTCCACTTT.

The table lists this clone with a count of one. The genes are TRBV2 and TRBJ1-3; no clear D. The CDR3 loop spans 15 amino acids. V was shortened by 6 bases and J by 0 bases, with 12 bases between the two germline ends. CDR1 SNHLY and CDR2 FYNNEI come from the germline V gene. The CDR3 DNA follows: TGTGCCAGCAGGCTGTCAAGCGCCTCTGGAAACACCATATATTTT. Protein sequence: CASRLSSASGNTIYF. Combining the CDR3 with reference TRBV2 and TRBJ1-3 gives the whole variable domain EPEVTQTPSHQVTQMGQEVILRCVPISNHLYFYWYRQILGQKVEFLVSFYNNEISEKSEIFDDQFSVERPDGSNFTLKIRSTKLEDSAMYFCASRLSSASGNTIYFGEGSWLTVV.

V usage is TRBV20-1 and J usage is TRBJ1-2; D remains unclear. This CDR3 is 11 amino acids long. Trimming left V 3 bases short and J 6 bases short, with 8 bases between. The germline V gene has CDR1 DFQATT and CDR2 SNEGSKA (reference sequence). CDR3 protein: CSASRGDGYTF. DNA of the CDR3: TGCAGTGCTAGTAGAGGAGATGGCTACACCTTC.

This clone occurred once. The rearrangement links TRBV9 to TRBJ2-3; D ambiguous. There are 15 residues in the CDR3. Germline loops: CDR1 SGDLS, CDR2 YYNGEE. V was cut by 0 bases and J by 2 bases, with 10 bases left in between. CDR3 loop: CASSVAVGNTDTQYF. CDR3 DNA: TGTGCCAGCAGCGTAGCTGTGGGCAACACAGATACGCAGTATTTT.